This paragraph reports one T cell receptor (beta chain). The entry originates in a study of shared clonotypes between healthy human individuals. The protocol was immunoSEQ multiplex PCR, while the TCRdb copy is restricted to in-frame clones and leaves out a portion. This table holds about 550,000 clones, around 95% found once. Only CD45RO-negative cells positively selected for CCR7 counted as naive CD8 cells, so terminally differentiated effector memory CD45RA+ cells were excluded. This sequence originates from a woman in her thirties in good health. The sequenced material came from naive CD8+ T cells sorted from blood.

The CDR3: CASSLRDTALYGYTF. The CDR3 nucleotides are TGTGCCAGCAGTTTACGGGACACCGCTCTCTATGGCTACACCTTC. The chain uses TRBV28 and TRBJ1-2; D perhaps matches TRBD1 (6 bases). Per the germline V gene, CDR1 is MDHEN and CDR2 is SYDVKM. Trimming pared 2 bases from V and 4 bases from J, leaving 14 bases between. This CDR3 has 15 amino acids.